Listed below are T cell receptor beta chains from one sample, sequenced in a study of cytomegalovirus exposure and HLA in healthy donors. Generated by immunoSEQ multiplex PCR, the TCRdb table keeps only in-frame clones and is missing some. The table lists around 180,000 clones, 81% of them singletons. The sequenced sample was PBMCs. These receptors were taken from a man aged 18 to 30 in good health and CMV-seronegative. Each CDR3 is given with its conserved first and last residue. The D gene is left open where the match is weak. The size field is filled for only some rows; it gives once, few, many or a size class.

clone_size,d_call,v_call,j_call,cdr3_nt,cdr3_aa
NA,NA,TRBV5-4,TRBJ1-1,TGTGCCAGCAGCTTTGGAGGGTTGCCCACTGAAGCTTTCTTT,CASSFGGLPTEAFF
NA,NA,TRBV4-3,TRBJ2-4,TGCGCCAGCAGCCCTCTCCCGTTTTCGGTTGATCTAGCCAAAAACATTCAGTACTTC,CASSPLPFSVDLAKNIQYF
NA,NA,TRBV7-8,TRBJ2-5,TGTGCCAGCAGCTTAGGAGTTGAAGAGACCCAGTACTTC,CASSLGVEETQYF
NA,NA,TRBV9,TRBJ2-5,TGTGCCAGCAGCTCAGGACTACGGGAGACCCAGTACTTC,CASSSGLRETQYF
few,TRBD1,TRBV14,TRBJ1-1,TGTGCCAGCAGCCAGACAGGGTACCTCAACACTGAAGCTTTCTTT,CASSQTGYLNTEAFF
once,NA,TRBV19,TRBJ2-2,TGTGCCAGTATGGGCCAGAACACCGGGGAGCTGTTTTTT,CASMGQNTGELFF
NA,NA,TRBV4-3,TRBJ2-7,TGCGCCAGCAGCTTCGACGGGGGCGAGCAGTACTTC,CASSFDGGEQYF
NA,NA,TRBV9,TRBJ1-1,TGTGCCAGCAGCGTCCAGGGGAGCACTGAAGCTTTCTTT,CASSVQGSTEAFF
NA,NA,TRBV5-6,TRBJ1-5,TGTGCCAGCACCCTCGGGGGTAGCAATCAGCCCCAGCATTTT,CASTLGGSNQPQHF
NA,NA,TRBV14,TRBJ1-2,TGTGCCAGCAGCCAAGAAAGCGGACTTCACAGCCTAGCTAACTATGGCTACACCTTC,CASSQESGLHSLANYGYTF
NA,NA,TRBV5-1,TRBJ1-1,TGCGCCAGCAGCATCCAGGGGTTGGGGACGAACACTGAAGCTTTCTTT,CASSIQGLGTNTEAFF
NA,NA,TRBV6-5,TRBJ2-3,TGTGCCAGCAGTTACTCCCCGCGGGGCAGGGCAGATACGCAGTATTTT,CASSYSPRGRADTQYF
NA,TRBD1,TRBV11-2,TRBJ2-6,TGTGCCAGCAGCCGGGGACAGGGGGGCTCTGGGGCCAACGTCCTGACTTTC,CASSRGQGGSGANVLTF
NA,TRBD2,TRBV11-2,TRBJ2-1,TGTGCCAGCAGTTTAGCGGGAGTCGTAAATGAGCAGTTCTTC,CASSLAGVVNEQFF
NA,NA,TRBV27,TRBJ1-2,TGTGCCAGCAGTGACATGGGAGATGGCTACACCTTC,CASSDMGDGYTF
NA,NA,TRBV11-1,TRBJ2-1,TGTGCCAGCAGCCCCAATAGCGCTTACAATGAGCAGTTCTTC,CASSPNSAYNEQFF
NA,NA,TRBV27,TRBJ1-4,TGTGCCAGCAGTTTAAGCTACAATGAAAAACTGTTTTTT,CASSLSYNEKLFF
NA,NA,TRBV2,TRBJ1-2,TGTGCCAGCAGTCCAGGCTCCGGCTATGGCTACACCTTC,CASSPGSGYGYTF
NA,TRBD2,TRBV7-7,TRBJ2-1,TGTGCTAGCAGCTTAGATGGACTAGCGGGAGGGAATGAGCAGTTCTTC,CASSLDGLAGGNEQFF
NA,NA,TRBV30,TRBJ2-3,TGTGCCTTTTCCCTGGCCTCAACAGATACGCAGTATTTT,CAFSLASTDTQYF
NA,TRBD1,TRBV5-6,TRBJ1-2,TGTGCCAGCAGCTTGGGTGGACAGGGTTTCCTCCCCTTC,CASSLGGQGFLPF
NA,TRBD2,TRBV29-1,TRBJ2-7,TGCAGCGTTGGCGGGACTAGGAACGAGCAGTACTTC,CSVGGTRNEQYF
NA,TRBD1,TRBV18,TRBJ1-2,TGTGCCAGCTCACCAAGAGCTGGGGGGGACAGGTCCTATGGCTACACCTTC,CASSPRAGGDRSYGYTF
few,TRBD1,TRBV4-1,TRBJ2-5,TGCGCCAGCAGCACGGGACAGCGGGAGACCCAGTACTTC,CASSTGQRETQYF
NA,NA,TRBV7-8,TRBJ2-7,TGTGCCAGCAGCTTAGTTGGCAGGGTACGCGAGCAGTACTTC,CASSLVGRVREQYF
NA,NA,TRBV10-3,TRBJ1-1,TGTGCCATCAGTGAGTCGACTCAAGGCAGAGATGAAGCTTTCTTT,CAISESTQGRDEAFF
NA,TRBD1,TRBV5-6,TRBJ1-1,TGTGCCAGCAGCGTGGGACAGCTGATGAACACTGAAGCTTTCTTT,CASSVGQLMNTEAFF